A single sample gave rise to the 23 T cell receptor beta chains below, sequenced in a study of beta chain features in type 1 diabetes. Of the isolated RNA, all was reverse transcribed, and so the sequenced material was expressed TCRB transcripts. Sequencing used immunoSEQ multiplex PCR; TCRdb keeps in-frame clones, though not all of them. The data hold about 150,000 clones, with about 10% observed a single time. Sequenced: naive CD4+ T cells from blood. The receptors originated from a man aged 18 to 29 in good health.

There are many counts of this clone. J is TRBJ1-1 and V is TRBV29-1; D may be TRBD1 (5 bases). The V and J ends lost 3 bases and 4 bases respectively, with 9 bases between them. Per the germline V gene, CDR1 is SQVTM and CDR2 is ANQGSEA. The CDR3 contains 12 residues. CDR3 sequence reads: CSVEGRGTEAFF. DNA of the CDR3: TGCAGCGTTGAGGGTAGGGGCACTGAAGCTTTCTTT.

The chain uses TRBV7-2 and TRBJ1-3, with TRBD1 matching over 7 bases. Germline loops: CDR1 SGHTA, CDR2 FQGNSA. The CDR3 covers 13 residues. The ends lost 5 bases at V and 3 bases at J; junction bases unmatched: 1. CDR3 in amino acids: CASSRDSGNTIYF. The DNA of the CDR3 is TGTGCCAGCAGCCGGGACAGTGGAAACACCATATATTTT.

This clone was seen only a few times. This chain connects TRBV15 to TRBJ2-1; TRBD1 aligns across 10 bases. The CDR3 is 15 amino acids. CDR1 is LNHNV, CDR2 YYDKDF, per germline (reference sequence). The ends lost 6 bases at V and 5 bases at J; junction bases unmatched: 7. Here the CDR3 reads CATRTGTGANNEQFF. DNA for the CDR3: TGTGCCACCAGAACCGGGACAGGGGCCAACAATGAGCAGTTCTTC.

This clone occurred a few times. The chain couples TRBV5-4 to TRBJ2-3, with 7 bases matching TRBD2. The germline V gene has CDR1 SGHNT and CDR2 YYREEE (reference sequence). The CDR3 sequence is 15 residues long. With V trimmed by 2 bases and J by 2 bases, 5 bases remained unmatched. The CDR3 region has the DNA TGTGCCAGCAGCTTCGGCGGGGGATTCACAGATACGCAGTATTTT. Translation gives CASSFGGGFTDTQYF. Drawing the rest from reference TRBV5-4 and TRBJ2-3, the complete variable domain is ETGVTQSPTHLIKTRGQQVTLRCSSQSGHNTVSWYQQALGQGPQFIFQYYREEENGRGNFPPRFSGLQFPNYSSELNVNALELDDSALYLCASSFGGGFTDTQYFGPGTRLTVL.

This clone has more than one count but fewer than ten. The V call is TRBV28, the J call TRBJ2-5; D uncertain. V lost 7 bases and J 0 bases, leaving 12 bases between the germline ends. Looked up from germline, CDR1 is MDHEN and CDR2 is SYDVKM. The CDR3 loop spans 14 amino acids. Written as DNA, the CDR3 is TGTGCCAGCACCAAGGTCGGGTACCAAGAGACCCAGTACTTC. Encoded protein: CASTKVGYQETQYF.

The chain employs TRBV7-2 and TRBJ2-7, with TRBD2 as a possible D gene (8 bases). The CDR3 has 15 residues. V lost 4 bases and J 2 bases, leaving 15 bases between the germline ends. Germline lookup yields CDR1 SGHTA and CDR2 FQGNSA. CDR3 bases: TGTGCCAGCAGCTCTCAGGGGGGACTAGCCTACGAGCAGTACTTC. It encodes CASSSQGGLAYEQYF.

The table lists this clone with a few counts. V usage is TRBV7-2 and J usage is TRBJ2-7; 12 positions match TRBD2. The germline V gene has CDR1 SGHTA and CDR2 FQGNSA. The CDR3 covers 16 residues. The V and J ends lost 5 bases and 0 bases, in that order; junction bases with no gene match: 5. The CDR3 nucleotides read TGTGCCAGCAGCCCTAGACTAGCGGGGGCCTCCTACGAGCAGTACTTC. Translating gives CASSPRLAGASYEQYF.

A few counts support this clone. The chain joins TRBV5-5 to TRBJ2-7; TRBD1 aligns across 10 bases. The CDR3 is made up of 14 amino acids. The germline V gene has CDR1 SGHKS and CDR2 YYEKEE (reference sequence). J gave up 4 bases and V 4 bases, and 5 bases lay outside the gene matches. The CDR3 DNA sequence: TGTGCCAGCAGCCCGGGACAGGGGCCATACGAGCAGTACTTC. Translating gives CASSPGQGPYEQYF. Drawing the rest from reference TRBV5-5 and TRBJ2-7, the complete variable domain is DAGVTQSPTHLIKTRGQQVTLRCSPISGHKSVSWYQQVLGQGPQFIFQYYEKEERGRGNFPDRFSARQFPNYSSELNVNALLLGDSALYLCASSPGQGPYEQYFGPGTRLTVT.

The table lists this clone with a few counts. The gene calls are TRBV19 and TRBJ1-5; a possible D gene is TRBD1 (5 bases). The CDR3 totals 14 residues. Germline CDR1 reads LNHDA; CDR2 reads SQIVND (reference sequence). The V gene lost 2 bases and the J gene lost 2 bases, with 7 bases spanning the gap. The CDR3 here is CASSIRGGNQPQHF. In nucleotides, the CDR3 is TGTGCCAGTAGTATACGGGGGGGCAATCAGCCCCAGCATTTT.

This clone was detected only a few times. The CDR3: CASSSVTGTNGYTF. For the CDR3, the DNA is TGTGCCAGCAGCTCCGTGACAGGGACCAATGGCTACACCTTC. This chain joins TRBV27 and TRBJ1-2, with 7 bases matching TRBD1. Germline V gives CDR1 MNHEY, CDR2 SMNVEV (reference sequence). There are 14 residues in the CDR3. V shed 6 bases, J shed 6 bases, and the junction held 10 bases outside the gene matches.

V usage is TRBV2 and J usage is TRBJ1-2; 9 positions agree with TRBD1. This CDR3 has 17 amino acids. Germline V lookup: CDR1 SNHLY, CDR2 FYNNEI. The V segment lost 4 bases and the J segment 2 bases; nucleotides outside the gene matches: 11. The CDR3 DNA follows: TGTGCCAGCAGTGCGGGACAGGGTTCCCCTATCAACTATGGCTACACCTTC. Its translation is CASSAGQGSPINYGYTF.

The V and J genes are TRBV11-2 and TRBJ2-7; perhaps TRBD2 as D (5 bases). CDR1 is SGHAT and CDR2 is FQNNGV in the germline V gene. CDR3 length equals 16 residues. V shed 0 bases and J shed 6 bases, with 18 bases lying between them. Written as DNA, the CDR3 is TGTGCCAGCAGCTTAGATCGGGCAGCCTTGGGGAGCGAGCAGTACTTC. It translates to CASSLDRAALGSEQYF.

The chain is built from TRBV28 and TRBJ1-5, with 7 bases lining up with TRBD1. V lost 3 bases, J lost 4 bases, and 9 bases stayed unmatched. There are 16 residues in the CDR3. Per germline, CDR1 MDHEN and CDR2 SYDVKM. CDR3: CASSFLWAGGNQPQHF. The CDR3 DNA reads TGTGCCAGCAGTTTTCTTTGGGCAGGGGGGAATCAGCCCCAGCATTTT.

The V and J genes are TRBV11-1 and TRBJ2-7, with 13 bases matching TRBD2. Trimming took 7 bases from V and 4 from J; bases not matched to a gene: 7. Per germline, CDR1 SGHAT and CDR2 FQDESV (reference sequence). The CDR3 length is 15 residues. The CDR3 protein is CASTGTSGTTYEQYF. Here the CDR3 DNA reads TGTGCCAGCACCGGGACTAGCGGGACGACATACGAGCAGTACTTC.

This clone was counted between two and nine times. The chain recombines TRBV5-1 with TRBJ2-3, with 8 nucleotides matching TRBD1. V was clipped by 0 bases and J by 2 bases; unmatched bases: 5. The CDR3 is 16 residues long. Germline-derived CDR1 and CDR2 are SGHRS and YFSETQ. This CDR3 reads CASSLATGGTTDTQYF. DNA for the CDR3: TGCGCCAGCAGCTTGGCTACAGGGGGTACCACAGATACGCAGTATTTT.

There are a few counts of this clone. The V gene is TRBV7-6, the J gene TRBJ2-7, with 9 bases lining up with TRBD2. CDR1 SGHVS and CDR2 FNYEAQ come from the germline V gene. V lost 1 base and J lost 2; bases outside the gene matches: 3. The CDR3 has 15 residues. CDR3 coding DNA: TGTGCCAGCAGCTTAGGGGCGGGGGGGCCCTACGAGCAGTACTTC. As protein: CASSLGAGGPYEQYF. Based on the CDR3 plus reference TRBV7-6 and TRBJ2-7, the full variable domain is GAGVSQSPRYKVTKRGQDVALRCDPISGHVSLYWYRQALGQGPEFLTYFNYEAQQDKSGLPNDRFSAERPEGSISTLTIQRTEQRDSAMYRCASSLGAGGPYEQYFGPGTRLTVT.

V and J are TRBV30 and TRBJ2-3; TRBD1 is a possible D gene (5 bases). This CDR3 spans 14 amino acids. Trimming took 0 bases from V and 3 from J, leaving 10 bases between them. The germline V gene encodes CDR1 GTSNPN and CDR2 SVGIG (reference sequence). Here the CDR3 reads CAWSVWQGTDTQYF. The CDR3, as DNA: TGTGCCTGGAGTGTCTGGCAGGGAACAGATACGCAGTATTTT.

CDR3 loop: CASSRQTGGNSPLHF. In DNA form, the CDR3 reads TGTGCCAGCAGTCGCCAAACAGGGGGAAATTCACCCCTCCACTTT. This rearrangement joins TRBV6-5 to TRBJ1-6; 8 bases map to TRBD1. V dropped 5 bases and J dropped 7; count of bases not matched to a gene: 7. CDR1 is MNHEY and CDR2 is SVGAGI in the germline V gene. This CDR3 is built from 15 residues.

This clone was seen more than once but under ten times. V usage is TRBV21-1 and J usage is TRBJ2-1; the table's D call of TRBD1 was not tested on the DNA. TRBV21-1 is designated a pseudogene. This CDR3 has 13 residues. The CDR3 here is CASSTLPPSEQFF. Here the CDR3 DNA reads TGTGCCAGCAGCACCCTGCCGCCCAGTGAGCAGTTCTTC.

This clone showed up just a few times. V and J are TRBV9 and TRBJ2-1, with 7 nucleotides matching TRBD2. After removal of 2 bases from V and 0 bases from J, the junction contained 5 bases not matched to a gene. Germline V lookup: CDR1 SGDLS, CDR2 YYNGEE. The CDR3 length is 16 residues. The CDR3 sequence: CASSVTGGSSYNEQFF. CDR3 nucleotides: TGTGCCAGCAGCGTTACCGGGGGGAGCTCCTACAATGAGCAGTTCTTC.

A few counts support this clone. J is TRBJ1-4 and V is TRBV4-1; unclear D gene. CDR3 length equals 15 residues. Trimming took off 1 base at V and 8 bases at J, with 14 bases between the two ends. The V gene's germline CDR1 is MGHRA and CDR2 YSYEKL. The CDR3 protein is CASSQGPRSMEKLFF. The CDR3 DNA reads TGCGCCAGCAGCCAAGGGCCCAGGTCTATGGAAAAACTGTTTTTT.

This clone has only a few counts. The chain combines TRBV6-1 with TRBJ2-7; the D is unclear. This CDR3 is built from 12 residues. Trimming removed 6 bases from V and 0 bases from J, with 6 bases in between. Germline V gene data show CDR1 as MNHNS and CDR2 as SASEGT. CDR3 coding DNA: TGTGCCAGCAGGTCCCACTCCTACGAGCAGTACTTC. Encoded protein: CASRSHSYEQYF.

The rearrangement uses TRBV9 and TRBJ2-5, with D maybe TRBD2 (5 bases). V dropped 0 bases and J dropped 7 bases, with 16 bases sitting between them. This CDR3 is built from 15 residues. CDR1 SGDLS and CDR2 YYNGEE come from the germline V gene. CDR3 residues: CASSVGGRPAGTQYF. CDR3 nucleotides: TGTGCCAGCAGCGTAGGTGGCAGGCCCGCGGGGACCCAGTACTTC.